This T cell receptor (beta chain) was recovered during a study of PD-L1 blockade in urothelial cancer. Time point indicated: pretreatment peripheral blood. The ends were cut back, 5 bases at V and 3 bases at J, with 16 bases in the middle. Germline assignment: CDR1 LNHNV and CDR2 YYDKDF (reference sequence). This CDR3 spans 15 amino acids. Here immunoSEQ multiplex PCR was the method, and the copy in TCRdb shows in-frame clones only, minus some. The data hold tens of thousands of clones, with about 80% observed a single time. The genes are TRBV15 and TRBJ1-1; TRBD1 might be the D (6 bases). This receptor was obtained from a man between 50 and 59 years old with urothelial cancer. The source material was PBMCs, sampled around atezolizumab (anti-PD-L1) treatment. CDR3 coding DNA: TGTGCCACCAGCTACGGGGGGGGGCGTGACACTGAAGCTTTCTTT. This gives the protein CATSYGGGRDTEAFF.